The 25 T cell receptor beta chains below come from one sample, sequenced in a study of blood T cell repertoires in COVID-19. Sequenced by immunoSEQ multiplex PCR; TCRdb stores in-frame clones only, minus some. The sample lists over 200,000 clones, roughly 87% occurring once. The sample comprised peripheral blood. These TCRs come from a woman in her late teens or twenties who had recovered from COVID-19.

DNA for the CDR3: TGTGCCAGCAGCCCGATAGGGTTTGCGACAGGGGCGTCCGAGCAGTACTTC. It specifies CASSPIGFATGASEQYF. This sequence joins TRBV11-2 and TRBJ2-7; 8 nucleotides agree with TRBD1. Germline CDR1 SGHAT, CDR2 FQNNGV. The CDR3 sequence is 17 residues long. V trimming: 5 bases; J trimming: 6 bases; junction bases outside the gene matches: 18. The complete variable domain, with remaining parts taken from reference TRBV11-2 and TRBJ2-7, reads EAGVAQSPRYKIIEKRQSVAFWCNPISGHATLYWYQQILGQGPKLLIQFQNNGVVDDSQLPKDRFSAERLKGVDSTLKIQPAKLEDSAVYLCASSPIGFATGASEQYFGPGTRLTVT.

The rearrangement links TRBV19 to TRBJ1-2, with D possibly matching TRBD1 (5 bases). This CDR3 region has 17 residues. Per the germline V gene, CDR1 is LNHDA and CDR2 is SQIVND (reference sequence). The V end was cut by 6 bases, the J end by 8 bases, with 28 bases between. CDR3 in amino acids: CASRDTQLGRLGYGYTF. For the CDR3, the DNA is TGTGCCAGTAGGGATACTCAATTGGGGCGCTTGGGCTACGGCTACACCTTC. Full variable domain (remainder filled in from reference TRBV19 and TRBJ1-2): DGGITQSPKYLFRKEGQNVTLSCEQNLNHDAMYWYRQDPGQGLRLIYYSQIVNDFQKGDIAEGYSVSREKKESFPLTVTSAQKNPTAFYLCASRDTQLGRLGYGYTFGSGTRLTVV.

V and J are TRBV28 and TRBJ2-7; 9 bases map to TRBD1. CDR1 is MDHEN and CDR2 is SYDVKM in the germline V gene. The CDR3 runs 14 residues. V dropped 5 bases and J dropped 3; count of bases not matched to a gene: 5. In DNA, the CDR3 is TGTGCCAGCAGTGGGGACAGGGATCGCTACGAGCAGTACTTC. Its protein product is CASSGDRDRYEQYF.

This chain connects TRBV5-6 to TRBJ1-6, with 9 bases identical to TRBD1. The CDR3 contains 14 residues. With 4 bases clipped from V and 10 bases from J, the junction kept 6 bases outside the gene matches. Germline V gene lookup returns CDR1 SGHDT and CDR2 YYEEEE. The CDR3 bases are TGTGCCAGCAGCCCGGGACAGGGTTGGTCACCCCTCCACTTT. Its translation: CASSPGQGWSPLHF. The whole variable domain, filled in from reference TRBV5-6 and TRBJ1-6, reads DAGVTQSPTHLIKTRGQQVTLRCSPKSGHDTVSWYQQALGQGPQFIFQYYEEEERQRGNFPDRFSGHQFPNYSSELNVNALLLGDSALYLCASSPGQGWSPLHFGNGTRLTVT.

The chain employs TRBV4-2 and TRBJ2-7; 11 nucleotides line up with TRBD2. CDR1 is LGHNA, CDR2 YNFKEQ, per germline. The CDR3 has 14 amino acids. With 6 bases clipped from V and 3 bases from J, the junction kept 4 bases outside the gene matches. In DNA, the CDR3 is TGTGCCAGCAGTCCCGGGACTAGCGGCTACGAGCAGTACTTC. Protein product: CASSPGTSGYEQYF.

The chain joins TRBV3-1 (or the pseudogene TRBV3-2) to TRBJ1-1; D not resolved. CDR1 is LGHDT, CDR2 YNNKEL, per germline (reference sequence). V gave up 0 bases and J gave up 9 bases, with 14 bases separating them. The CDR3 is made up of 14 amino acids. The CDR3, as DNA: TGTGCCAGCAGCCAAGATCGGGAGCAGCACAAAGCTTTCTTT. Protein product: CASSQDREQHKAFF.

The V and J genes are TRBV21-1 and TRBJ2-3; the D call of TRBD2 is as the table states it, not checked on the DNA. TRBV21-1 is an annotated pseudogene. The CDR3 has 16 amino acids. CDR3 residues: CASSSYPGTRSDTQYF. The DNA for the CDR3 is TGTGCCAGCAGCTCCTACCCCGGGACTAGATCCGATACGCAGTATTTT.

V gene TRBV5-6 combines with J gene TRBJ1-4; D is unclear. The V and J ends lost 1 base and 7 bases respectively, with 5 bases between them. The CDR3 consists of 12 residues. Per the germline V gene, CDR1 is SGHDT and CDR2 is YYEEEE. The CDR3 nucleotides read TGTGCCAGCAGCTTGTTTAGTGAAAAACTGTTTTTT. Encoded protein: CASSLFSEKLFF.

The chain couples TRBV29-1 to TRBJ1-2; TRBD1 aligns across 8 bases. V lost 6 bases, J lost 3 bases, and 6 bases stayed unmatched. Germline V gene lookup returns CDR1 SQVTM and CDR2 ANQGSEA. The CDR3 spans 13 residues. The CDR3 nucleotides read TGCAGCGTCGGTTCGACAGGGGACTATGGCTACACCTTC. Translating it yields CSVGSTGDYGYTF.

This sequence joins TRBV5-6 and TRBJ2-7; D is unclear. The CDR3 loop spans 14 amino acids. V gave up 2 bases and J gave up 0 bases, with 9 bases separating them. Germline V lookup: CDR1 SGHDT, CDR2 YYEEEE. The CDR3 bases are TGTGCCAGCAGCTTAACGTTGAGCTCCTACGAGCAGTACTTC. Amino acids: CASSLTLSSYEQYF.

With respect to this clone: This specimen includes other DNA sequences encoding the same CDR3. The gene calls are TRBV12-3 or TRBV12-4 and TRBJ2-1; 7 bases line up with TRBD1. The length of the CDR3 is 12 residues. The trim removed 5 bases at V and 7 bases at J, leaving 2 bases unmatched. The CDR3 protein is CASSLTGNEQFF. In DNA form, the CDR3 reads TGTGCCAGCAGTCTGACAGGGAATGAGCAGTTCTTC.

This chain connects TRBV30 to TRBJ2-3; D may be TRBD1 (6 bases). CDR3 length equals 13 residues. Germline values: CDR1 GTSNPN, CDR2 SVGIG (reference sequence). Deletions cut 6 bases from V and 1 base from J, with 11 bases between. The CDR3 bases are TGTGCCTGTCCAGGGGATCGCACAGATACGCAGTATTTT. As protein: CACPGDRTDTQYF.

This sequence joins TRBV12-5 and TRBJ1-2, with D tentatively TRBD1 (6 bases). In germline, CDR1 is LGHNT, CDR2 FRNRAP. The V and J ends lost 1 base and 4 bases respectively, with 13 bases between them. This CDR3 contains 15 residues. CDR3 region: CASGLAFGGAYGYTF. For the CDR3, the DNA is TGTGCTAGTGGTTTGGCTTTTGGGGGCGCCTATGGCTACACCTTC.

Here the CDR3 DNA reads TGCAGCGTTGAAGCCGGGGGACTCCTCCACTTT. Translation: CSVEAGGLLHF. This rearrangement joins TRBV29-1 to TRBJ1-6, with D possibly being TRBD1 (5 bases). Per the germline V gene, CDR1 is SQVTM and CDR2 is ANQGSEA. This CDR3 contains 11 residues. V lost 1 base to trimming and J lost 15 bases, with 10 bases between them.

A remark on this clone: The identical CDR3 is also encoded by other nucleotide sequences in the sample. This chain uses TRBV6-5 with TRBJ2-7; maybe TRBD2 (5 bases). The germline V gene has CDR1 MNHEY and CDR2 SVGAGI. V lost 3 bases to trimming and J lost 2 bases, with 8 bases between them. There are 13 residues in the CDR3. In nucleotides, the CDR3 is TGTGCCAGCAGTTATAGGGAGACCTACGAGCAGTACTTC. This sequence encodes CASSYRETYEQYF.

The chain combines TRBV28 with TRBJ2-3, with 7 bases aligning to TRBD1. The trim removed 4 bases at V and 8 bases at J, leaving 6 bases unmatched. The V gene's germline CDR1 is MDHEN and CDR2 SYDVKM. The CDR3 loop spans 13 amino acids. The CDR3 region is CASSSDRSSTQYF. The CDR3 DNA reads TGTGCCAGCAGTTCGGACAGGTCGTCTACGCAGTATTTT.

The CDR3 loop is CASSLDRVNQPQHF. The CDR3 DNA follows: TGTGCCAGCAGCTTAGATCGGGTAAATCAGCCCCAGCATTTT. The chain recombines TRBV7-3 with TRBJ1-5; D not resolved. With 2 bases removed from V and 4 bases from J, the gap between germline ends came to 9 bases. The CDR3 sequence is 14 residues long. CDR1 is SGHTA and CDR2 is FQGTGA in the germline V gene.

The gene calls are TRBV13 and TRBJ2-1, with 14 bases identical to TRBD2. The CDR3 covers 17 residues. The trim removed 1 base at V and 9 bases at J, leaving 8 bases unmatched. The germline V gene has CDR1 PRHDT and CDR2 FYEKMQ (reference sequence). The CDR3 nucleotides read TGTGCCAGCAGCTTAGCAGGGGGACTAGCGGGAGCGGTTGAGCAGTTCTTC. Amino acid sequence: CASSLAGGLAGAVEQFF.

This clone was recorded once. The V gene is TRBV30, the J gene TRBJ1-5, with 8 bases lining up with TRBD1. CDR1 and CDR2 (germline): GTSNPN, SVGIG (reference sequence). V trimming: 3 bases; J trimming: 4 bases; junction bases outside the gene matches: 5. This CDR3 is built from 14 residues. Here the CDR3 reads CAWRDRGANQPQHF. DNA of the CDR3: TGTGCCTGGAGAGACAGGGGAGCAAATCAGCCCCAGCATTTT.

The J gene is TRBJ1-1, the V gene TRBV5-4, with D unresolved. This CDR3 has 14 residues. V dropped 4 bases and J dropped 1 base, with 11 bases sitting between them. Germline V CDR1 and CDR2: SGHNT, YYREEE (reference sequence). The CDR3: CASSPEAENTEAFF. The CDR3 coding sequence is TGTGCCAGCAGCCCGGAGGCTGAGAACACTGAAGCTTTCTTT.

In DNA, the CDR3 is TGTGCCAGCAAGCGACAGGGTAACTATGGCTACACCTTC. Its protein product is CASKRQGNYGYTF. This chain uses TRBV6-4 with TRBJ1-2, with 7 bases matching TRBD1. Unmatched junction bases numbered 3, after V lost 7 bases and J lost 1 base. From germline, CDR1 is MRHNA and CDR2 SNTAGT. The CDR3 consists of 13 residues.

The chain combines TRBV30 with TRBJ2-2, with 8 positions matching TRBD2. The CDR3 length is 13 residues. CDR1 and CDR2 from the germline V gene are GTSNPN and SVGIG (reference sequence). DNA for the CDR3: TGTGGCCGAGCGGGAGTGAACACCGGGGAGCTGTTTTTT. This sequence encodes CGRAGVNTGELFF.

The chain combines TRBV6-6 with TRBJ2-1, with 10 bases aligning to TRBD2. The CDR3 has 15 residues. V gave up 0 bases and J gave up 10 bases; unmatched junction bases: 6. Per the germline V gene, CDR1 is MNHNY and CDR2 is SVGAGI (reference sequence). Here the CDR3 reads CASSYSAGGSQEQFF. As DNA, the CDR3 is TGTGCCAGCAGTTACTCAGCGGGAGGGTCGCAAGAGCAGTTCTTC.

This rearrangement joins TRBV9 to TRBJ1-2; a possible D gene is TRBD1 (6 bases). The CDR3 has 19 residues. Germline CDR1 SGDLS, CDR2 YYNGEE. The V gene lost 4 bases and the J gene lost 3 bases, with 28 bases spanning the gap. In DNA form, the CDR3 reads TGTGCCAGCAGCCCGGGAGAGGGCGGAGGGGGGGGCGCCCACTATGGCTACACCTTC. Amino acids: CASSPGEGGGGGAHYGYTF. Drawing the rest from reference TRBV9 and TRBJ1-2, the complete variable domain is DSGVTQTPKHLITATGQRVTLRCSPRSGDLSVYWYQQSLDQGLQFLIQYYNGEERAKGNILERFSAQQFPDLHSELNLSSLELGDSALYFCASSPGEGGGGGAHYGYTFGSGTRLTVV.

The V and J genes are TRBV30 and TRBJ2-7; possible D gene TRBD2, 6 bases. In germline, CDR1 is GTSNPN, CDR2 SVGIG (reference sequence). V lost 1 base, J lost 4 bases, and 11 bases lay in between. This CDR3 has 13 amino acids. CDR3 residues: CAWSAGGPYEQYF. Written as DNA, the CDR3 is TGTGCCTGGAGTGCCGGGGGTCCATACGAGCAGTACTTC. Based on the CDR3 plus reference TRBV30 and TRBJ2-7, the full variable domain is SQTIHQWPATLVQPVGSPLSLECTVEGTSNPNLYWYRQAAGRGLQLLFYSVGIGQISSEVPQNLSASRPQDRQFILSSKKLLLSDSGFYLCAWSAGGPYEQYFGPGTRLTVT.